This T cell receptor (beta chain) was found in a study of T cell repertoires in cytomegalovirus infection. On the study more broadly: Indications came from public TCR beta signatures; they pointed to CMV infection and to a matching HLA type.

TCRdb ran MiXCR on the reads and lists one entry per CDR3 protein. The sample carries about 150,000 distinct CDR3 sequences, about 20% recorded once. The V gene's germline CDR1 is SGHAT and CDR2 FQNNGV. V shed 0 bases and J shed 6 bases, with 7 bases lying between them. The CDR3 totals 13 residues. Broader study findings: Summed public TCR beta family frequency identified CMV carriers bearing the relevant HLA. In two of eight donors, the top clonotype was HLA-C-restricted CMV-specific.

This clonotype has only a few counts. The antigen remains unidentified. The gene calls are TRBV11-2 and TRBJ2-3, with D unclear. Sequenced: PBMCs. This TCR derives from a human donor in good health (CMV status not recorded). Some clones in this sample may be carry-over from other donors' samples. DNA of the CDR3: TGTGCCAGCAGCTTAGATTGGTCGGATACGCAGTATTTT. Translated, it gives CASSLDWSDTQYF. The full variable domain, rest sourced from reference TRBV11-2 and TRBJ2-3, is EAGVAQSPRYKIIEKRQSVAFWCNPISGHATLYWYQQILGQGPKLLIQFQNNGVVDDSQLPKDRFSAERLKGVDSTLKIQPAKLEDSAVYLCASSLDWSDTQYFGPGTRLTVL.